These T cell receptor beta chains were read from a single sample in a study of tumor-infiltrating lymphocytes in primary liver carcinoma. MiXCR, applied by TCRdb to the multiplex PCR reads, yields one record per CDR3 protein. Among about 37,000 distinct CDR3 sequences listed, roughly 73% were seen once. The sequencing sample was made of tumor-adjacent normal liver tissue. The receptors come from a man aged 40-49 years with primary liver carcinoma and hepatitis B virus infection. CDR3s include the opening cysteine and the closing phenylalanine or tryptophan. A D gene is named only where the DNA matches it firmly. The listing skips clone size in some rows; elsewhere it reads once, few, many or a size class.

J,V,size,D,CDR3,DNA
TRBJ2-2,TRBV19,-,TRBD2,CASSPRGGRAFANTGELFF,TGTGCCAGTAGTCCCCGGGGCGGGAGGGCCTTCGCGAACACCGGGGAGCTGTTTTTT
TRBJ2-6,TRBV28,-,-,CTSNPHSSGANVLTF,TGTACCAGTAATCCTCATAGCTCTGGGGCCAACGTCCTGACTTTC
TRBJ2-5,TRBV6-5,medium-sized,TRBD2,CASSYTGLAGGTQETQYF,TGTGCCAGCAGTTACACGGGACTAGCGGGAGGGACACAAGAGACCCAGTACTTC
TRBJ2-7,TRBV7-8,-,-,CASSTGPDYEQNF,TGTGCCAGCAGCACGGGACCCGACTACGAGCAGAACTTC
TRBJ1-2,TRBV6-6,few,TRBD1,CATTMGQSNGYIF,TGTGCCACCACGATGGGACAGTCAAATGGTTACATCTTC
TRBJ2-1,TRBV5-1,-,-,CAGSPLEYYNEQSF,TGCGCCGGCAGCCCCCTAGAGTACTACAATGAGCAGTCCTTC
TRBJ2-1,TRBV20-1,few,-,CSARDWSTNEQFF,TGCAGTGCTAGAGATTGGTCGACCAATGAGCAGTTCTTC
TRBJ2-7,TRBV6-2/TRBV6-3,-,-,CASGYGQSREQYF,TGTGCCAGCGGTTACGGACAGTCGAGGGAGCAGTACTTT
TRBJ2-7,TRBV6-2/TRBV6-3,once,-,CASRGTGRYEQYF,TGTGCCAGCAGGGGTACCGGAAGGTACGAGCAGTACTTC
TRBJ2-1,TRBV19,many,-,CATMPSGSRNEQFF,TGTGCCACCATGCCCTCGGGAAGCCGGAATGAGCAGTTCTTC
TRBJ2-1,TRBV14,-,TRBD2,CGSSVAGWVNNEQFF,TGTGGCAGTTCCGTAGCGGGATGGGTAAACAATGAGCAGTTCTTC
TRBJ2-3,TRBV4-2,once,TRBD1,CASSQDTTGITDTQYF,TGTGCCAGCAGCCAAGATACGACAGGGATCACAGATACGCAGTATTTT
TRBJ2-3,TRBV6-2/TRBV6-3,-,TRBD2,CASGYSTSTDMQYF,TGTGCCAGCGGTTACTCGACTAGCACAGATATGCAGTATTTT
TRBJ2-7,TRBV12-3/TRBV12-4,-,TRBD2,CASGPAGVRNEQYF,TGTGCCAGCGGTCCAGCGGGAGTTAGGAACGAGCAGTACTTC
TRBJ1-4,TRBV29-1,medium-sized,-,CSVEGRGNEKLFF,TGCAGCGTTGAAGGCCGGGGCAATGAAAAACTGTTTTTT
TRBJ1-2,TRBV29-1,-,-,CSGGGLNYGYAF,TGCAGCGGAGGGGGATTGAACTATGGCTACGCCTTC
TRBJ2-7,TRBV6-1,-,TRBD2,CASSEARGRLAMYEQYF,TGTGCCAGCAGCGAAGCGCGGGGGAGACTAGCGATGTACGAGCAATACTTC
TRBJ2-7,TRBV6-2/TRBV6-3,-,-,CASSQKTEPYGEYF,TGTGCCAGCAGTCAAAAGACGGAGCCCTACGGGGAATACTTC
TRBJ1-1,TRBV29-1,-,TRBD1,CRVAGGLLLDTEAFF,TGCAGAGTGGCAGGGGGCCTCCTCCTGGACACTGAAGCTTTCTTT
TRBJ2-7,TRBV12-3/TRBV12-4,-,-,CASSTQGSGEQYF,TGTGCCAGTAGCACACAGGGATCCGGGGAGCAGTACTTC
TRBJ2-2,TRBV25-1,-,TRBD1,CASSTGQGANTGELFF,TGTGCCAGCAGTACCGGACAGGGGGCGAACACCGGGGAGCTGTTTTTT
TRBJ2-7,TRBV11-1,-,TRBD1,CASRGKRTHEQNF,TGTGCTAGCAGGGGGAAGCGAACCCACGAGCAGAACTTC
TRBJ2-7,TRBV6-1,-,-,CANSERVEYYEQYF,TGTGCCAACAGTGAACGGGTTGAATACTACGAGCAGTACTTC
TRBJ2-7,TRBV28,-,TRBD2,CVSRVSTGLAGEYEQYF,TGTGTCAGCAGGGTCTCTACAGGACTAGCGGGAGAGTACGAGCAGTACTTC
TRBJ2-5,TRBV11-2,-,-,CVSSPIGLVPETHYF,TGTGTCAGCAGCCCCATCGGGCTAGTCCCAGAGACCCACTACTTC
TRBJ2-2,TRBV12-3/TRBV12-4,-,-,CASSITGEQIF,TGTGCCAGCAGTATCACCGGGGAGCAGATTTTT
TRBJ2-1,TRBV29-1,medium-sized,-,CSVDLSRANTNEQFF,TGCAGCGTTGATCTTTCTAGGGCCAATACCAATGAGCAGTTCTTC
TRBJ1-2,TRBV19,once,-,CASSILQDNYCYTF,TGTGCCAGTAGTATACTACAGGATAACTATTGCTACACCTTC
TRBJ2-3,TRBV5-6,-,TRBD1,CANSARGPDTQFF,TGTGCCAACAGCGCCAGGGGGCCAGATACGCAGTTTTTT
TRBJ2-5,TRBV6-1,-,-,CASSERALEGGETQYF,TGTGCCAGCAGTGAACGTGCATTAGAAGGAGGGGAGACCCAGTACTTC
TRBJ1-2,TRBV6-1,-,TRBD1,CASSMRDRGGDGYTF,TGTGCTAGCAGTATGCGGGACAGGGGAGGCGATGGCTACACCTTC
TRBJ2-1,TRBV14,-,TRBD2,CASSLHSGRALSEQFF,TGTGCCAGCAGCCTCCATAGCGGGAGGGCCCTAAGTGAGCAGTTCTTC
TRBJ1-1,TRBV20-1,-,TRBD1,CRVRVTTGGPEAFF,TGCAGAGTTAGAGTGACGACAGGGGGCCCAGAAGCTTTCTTT
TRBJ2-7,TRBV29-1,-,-,CSVRDTYGQYF,TGCAGCGTACGAGACACCTACGGGCAGTACTTC
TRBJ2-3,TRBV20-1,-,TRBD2,CSATSTSGSRADTQYF,TGCAGTGCGACTAGTACTAGCGGGAGTCGGGCCGATACGCAGTATTTT
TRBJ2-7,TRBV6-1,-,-,CASSEICEQYF,TGTGCCAGCAGTGAAATTTGCGAGCAGTACTTC
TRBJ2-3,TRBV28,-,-,CASSLLPQSTDTQYF,TGTGCTAGCAGTCTCCTCCCGCAAAGCACAGATACGCAGTATTTT
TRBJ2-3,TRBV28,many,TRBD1,CASSSDREGTDTQYF,TGTGCCAGCAGTTCGGACAGGGAGGGCACAGATACGCAGTATTTT
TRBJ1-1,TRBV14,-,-,CARNQRGLMNTEAFF,TGTGCCAGGAACCAACGGGGATTAATGAACACTGAAGCTTTCTTT
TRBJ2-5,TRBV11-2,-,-,CVSSLESGMSMDTQYF,TGTGTCAGCAGCTTAGAGTCCGGGATGTCGATGGATACCCAATACTTC
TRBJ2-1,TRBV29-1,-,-,CCVEVANSSYNGQFF,TGCTGCGTTGAAGTTGCAAATAGCTCCTACAATGGGCAGTTCTTC
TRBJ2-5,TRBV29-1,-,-,CRVEDVGQGATQYF,TGCAGGGTTGAAGATGTCGGACAAGGAGCGACCCAGTACTTC
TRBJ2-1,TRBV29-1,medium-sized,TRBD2,CSVQTTSGNEQFF,TGCAGCGTCCAAACCACTAGCGGCAATGAGCAGTTCTTC
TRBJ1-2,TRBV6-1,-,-,CVSKGADYGYTF,TGTGTCAGCAAAGGGGCGGACTATGGCTACACCTTC
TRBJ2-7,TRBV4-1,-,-,CASSHVGHVCELYF,TGCGCCAGCAGCCATGTGGGACATGTCTGCGAGCTGTACTTC
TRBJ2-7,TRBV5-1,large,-,CASRHTDDEQYF,TGCGCCAGCAGACATACCGACGACGAGCAGTACTTC
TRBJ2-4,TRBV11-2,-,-,CAISSGPGDNIQHF,TGTGCCATCAGCTCCGGGCCAGGGGATAACATTCAGCACTTC
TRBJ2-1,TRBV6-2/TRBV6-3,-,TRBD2,CASSSGLVIYNEQFF,TGTGCCAGCAGCTCCGGACTAGTGATATACAATGAGCAGTTCTTC
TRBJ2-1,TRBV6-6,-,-,CGSSYEAVDNEQFF,TGTGGCAGCAGTTACGAAGCGGTAGACAATGAGCAGTTCTTC
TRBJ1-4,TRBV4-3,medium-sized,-,CASSQDLAGGGFEKLFF,TGCGCCAGCAGCCAAGACCTCGCGGGGGGCGGGTTCGAAAAACTGTTTTTT
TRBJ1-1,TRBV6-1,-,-,CASSESEWQGANTEAFF,TGTGCCAGCAGTGAAAGTGAATGGCAAGGGGCTAACACTGAAGCTTTCTTT
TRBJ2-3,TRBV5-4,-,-,CASSRASTTDMQYF,TGTGCCAGCAGCAGGGCTAGCACCACAGATATGCAGTATTTT
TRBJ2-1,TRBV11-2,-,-,CASSYGGGGRFNEQIF,TGTGCCAGCAGCTATGGGGGAGGGGGGCGCTTCAATGAGCAGATTTTC
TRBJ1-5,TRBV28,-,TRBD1,CASRLWDRWGQPQHF,TGTGCCAGCAGACTCTGGGACAGGTGGGGTCAGCCCCAGCATTTT
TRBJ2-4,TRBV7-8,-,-,CPISLEGENIQYF,TGTCCCATCAGCTTAGAGGGGGAGAACATTCAGTACTTC
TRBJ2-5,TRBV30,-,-,CALNTGRAETRYF,TGTGCCTTAAACACAGGGCGGGCAGAGACCCGGTACTTC
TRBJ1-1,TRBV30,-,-,CAWSIGKASEAFF,TGTGCCTGGAGTATCGGGAAGGCCAGTGAAGCTTTCTTT
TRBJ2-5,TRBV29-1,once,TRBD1,CSVEADRRRAETKYF,TGCAGCGTTGAAGCGGACAGGAGGCGAGCAGAGACCAAGTATTTC
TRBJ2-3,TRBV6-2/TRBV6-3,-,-,CVCSYDSLRNTQYF,TGTGTCTGCAGTTATGACAGCCTACGGAATACGCAGTATTTT
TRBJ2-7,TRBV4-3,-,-,CASSQDTRTVDAEYF,TGCGCCAGCAGCCAAGATACAAGGACAGTAGACGCGGAGTACTTC